These 7 T cell receptor beta chains originate from one sample sequenced in a study of CD8+ T cells in alopecia areata. The treatment denotes: oral pan-JAK inhibitor, 5-10 mg twice daily. Reverse transcription of extracted RNA yielded cDNA, which provided the sequencing template. TCRdb keeps only in-frame clones here, not all; method: immunoSEQ multiplex PCR. The sample consists of tens of thousands of clones, more than 65% of them appearing once. Material: CD8+ T cells sorted from blood, obtained at week 44, from a patient treated with tofacitinib. These receptors all come from a human donor with alopecia areata.

The V and J genes are TRBV7-9 and TRBJ1-2; 10 nucleotides align to TRBD1. CDR1 and CDR2 from the germline V gene are SEHNR and FQNEAQ (reference sequence). V shed 5 bases, J shed 6 bases, and the junction held 3 bases outside the gene matches. There are 13 residues in the CDR3. As DNA, the CDR3 is TGTGCCAGCAGCCGGACAGGGGGTCATGGCTACACCTTC. As protein: CASSRTGGHGYTF.

The chain has TRBV4-3 and TRBJ2-1; a weak D match, TRBD1 (5 bases). Germline CDR1 is LGHNA and CDR2 is YSLEER. The CDR3 totals 14 residues. V lost 0 bases to trimming and J lost 13 bases, with 16 bases between them. The CDR3, as DNA: TGCGCCAGCAGCCAAGATCGTTTAGGCAGGGTACAGTTCTTC. Translating it yields CASSQDRLGRVQFF.

V gene TRBV5-6 combines with J gene TRBJ1-1, with D possibly being TRBD1 (5 bases). Trimming removed 1 base at V and 3 bases at J, with 13 bases between. The CDR3 runs to 15 residues. CDR1 and CDR2 (germline): SGHDT, YYEEEE. Here the CDR3 DNA reads TGTGCCAGCAGCTTGTCGGGGGAGGCGTACACTGAAGCTTTCTTT. This sequence encodes CASSLSGEAYTEAFF.

This rearrangement joins TRBV19 to TRBJ2-4; D remains unclear. The CDR3 sequence is 13 residues long. With 6 bases removed from V and 0 bases from J, the gap between germline ends came to 6 bases. Germline V lookup: CDR1 LNHDA, CDR2 SQIVND (reference sequence). The CDR3 reads CASRSEAKNIQYF. CDR3 coding DNA: TGTGCCAGTAGATCCGAAGCCAAAAACATTCAGTACTTC.

V gene TRBV4-3 combines with J gene TRBJ1-1; D remains ambiguous. The germline V gene has CDR1 LGHNA and CDR2 YSLEER. The V end was cut by 0 bases, the J end by 8 bases, with 10 bases between. The CDR3 loop spans 13 amino acids. The CDR3 spells CASSQDPGSEAFF. CDR3 nucleotide sequence: TGCGCCAGCAGCCAAGATCCGGGGTCCGAAGCTTTCTTT.

The chain employs TRBV11-2 and TRBJ2-3, with TRBD2 matching over 8 bases. This CDR3 is built from 14 residues. Germline trimming cut 5 bases from V and 1 base from J; bases unmatched to any gene: 2. The V gene's germline CDR1 is SGHAT and CDR2 FQNNGV. CDR3 amino acids: CASSRGGGTDTQYF. CDR3 coding DNA: TGTGCCAGCAGCCGGGGGGGAGGCACAGATACGCAGTATTTT.

This clone was seen just once. V is TRBV27 and J is TRBJ2-3; TRBD1 is a possible D gene (6 bases). V lost 5 bases and J lost 2, with 17 bases in between. This CDR3 is 16 amino acids long. The germline CDR1 and CDR2 sequences are MNHEY and SMNVEV (reference sequence). The CDR3 sequence: CASSDTGPEYTDTQYF. CDR3 bases: TGTGCCAGCAGTGACACAGGGCCGGAATACACAGATACGCAGTATTTT.